What follows are 11 T cell receptor beta chains derived from one specimen sequenced in a study of T-cell memory formation after mild COVID-19. TCRdb reanalysed the 5' RACE reads using MiXCR and keeps one entry per CDR3 protein. The sample records hundreds of thousands of distinct CDR3 sequences, 15% to 20% being singletons. Sequences were obtained from PBMCs or a T cell subset sorted from them (not recorded which). The receptors were gathered from a man between 18 and 29 years old who had mild COVID-19 (a few samples of this study predate the infection). Cell type and time point are not known.

V is TRBV5-1 and J is TRBJ2-1; 12 nucleotides match TRBD2. Trimming cost V 4 bases and J 4 bases; bases outside gene matches: 6. This CDR3 comprises 16 residues. Germline-derived CDR1 and CDR2 are SGHRS and YFSETQ. The CDR3 DNA reads TGCGCCAGCAGCAGAGGGACTAGCGGGTTATACAATGAGCAGTTCTTC. Translated: CASSRGTSGLYNEQFF.

This clonotype was observed a handful of times. This sequence joins TRBV29-1 and TRBJ2-5; perhaps TRBD1 as D (6 bases). Germline V gives CDR1 SQVTM, CDR2 ANQGSEA. V was trimmed by 7 bases and J by 3 bases, leaving 6 bases between them. This CDR3 spans 10 amino acids. The CDR3 nucleotides read TGCAGCGGGACAGAAGAGACCCAGTACTTC. This translates into CSGTEETQYF.

This clonotype was detected only a few times. CDR3 sequence: CASSYGAREQFF. CDR3 nucleotides: TGTGCCAGCAGTTACGGGGCCCGGGAGCAGTTCTTC. The chain employs TRBV12-3 or TRBV12-4 and TRBJ2-1; either TRBD1 or TRBD2 may supply D (5 bases each). CDR3 size: 12 residues. V dropped 4 bases and J dropped 10 bases, with 11 bases sitting between them.

The chain joins TRBV5-1 to TRBJ1-1; D is ambiguous. From germline, CDR1 is SGHRS and CDR2 YFSETQ. CDR3 length equals 14 residues. V lost 4 bases to trimming and J lost 1 base, with 11 bases between them. CDR3 nucleotides: TGCGCCAGCAGCCCCCAGAGTGGGAACACTGAAGCTTTCTTT. Residues: CASSPQSGNTEAFF.

This clonotype was detected a few times. The chain carries TRBV11-2 and TRBJ1-1; D uncertain. V lost 3 bases, J lost 4 bases, and 12 bases lay in between. CDR1 and CDR2 from the germline V gene are SGHAT and FQNNGV. This CDR3 comprises 14 residues. The CDR3: CASSFLGSGTEAFF. The CDR3 DNA reads as TGTGCCAGCAGCTTTCTGGGGTCGGGCACTGAAGCTTTCTTT.

The chain has TRBV29-1 and TRBJ1-1; tentatively, D is TRBD1 (5 bases). There are 14 residues in the CDR3. V gave up 4 bases and J gave up 0 bases, with 12 bases separating them. Germline V gene lookup returns CDR1 SQVTM and CDR2 ANQGSEA. The CDR3 loop reads CSVVAAQVNTEAFF. CDR3 DNA sequence: TGCAGCGTTGTGGCCGCACAGGTGAACACTGAAGCTTTCTTT. Based on the CDR3 plus reference TRBV29-1 and TRBJ1-1, the full variable domain is SAVISQKPSRDICQRGTSLTIQCQVDSQVTMMFWYRQQPGQSLTLIATANQGSEATYESGFVIDKFPISRPNLTFSTLTVSNMSPEDSSIYLCSVVAAQVNTEAFFGQGTRLTVV.

This clonotype has a handful of counts. The chain couples TRBV4-3 to TRBJ2-3, with D perhaps TRBD1 or TRBD2 (6 bases each). Trimming removed 4 bases from V and 6 bases from J, with 11 bases in between. CDR1 and CDR2 from the germline V gene are LGHNA and YSLEER. CDR3 length equals 13 residues. CDR3 amino acids: CASSPPGGDTQYF. In DNA form, the CDR3 reads TGCGCCAGCAGCCCTCCCGGGGGCGATACGCAGTATTTT.

The sample holds a few counts of this clonotype. CDR3 loop: CASSYMLNQPQHF. The DNA of the CDR3 is TGTGCCAGCAGCTATATGCTAAATCAGCCCCAGCATTTT. The rearrangement links TRBV11-2 to TRBJ1-5; D is ambiguous. Germline lookup yields CDR1 SGHAT and CDR2 FQNNGV. The CDR3 runs 13 residues. Trimming removed 4 bases at V and 4 bases at J, with 8 bases between.

The CDR3, as DNA: TGTGCCATCGGATCGGGCGAGCAGTACTTC. Translating gives CAIGSGEQYF. The V call is TRBV10-3, the J call TRBJ2-7; D gene uncertain. Deletions cut 8 bases from V and 6 bases from J, with 8 bases between. The CDR3 length is 10 residues. CDR1 is ENHRY and CDR2 is SYGVKD in the germline V gene.

The rearrangement uses TRBV28 and TRBJ1-3; 7 positions agree with TRBD1. V shed 5 bases and J 0 bases; nucleotides not matched to a gene: 7. Germline CDR1 is MDHEN and CDR2 is SYDVKM. CDR3 size: 16 residues. The CDR3 is CASSHHRTGSGNTIYF. The CDR3 DNA is TGTGCCAGCAGTCACCACCGGACAGGCTCTGGAAACACCATATATTTT.

This clonotype was counted many times. The chain combines TRBV7-8 with TRBJ1-2; D not resolved. With 3 bases removed from V and 4 bases from J, the gap between germline ends came to 6 bases. CDR3 length equals 12 residues. Germline V gene data show CDR1 as SGHVS and CDR2 as FQNEAQ. Written as DNA, the CDR3 is TGTGCCAGCAGCTTGCCAGGCTATGGCTACACCTTC. Encoded protein: CASSLPGYGYTF. The full variable domain, in which reference TRBV7-8 and TRBJ1-2 provide the parts outside the CDR3, is GAGVSQSPRYKVAKRGQDVALRCDPISGHVSLFWYQQALGQGPEFLTYFQNEAQLDKSGLPSDRFFAERPEGSVSTLKIQRTQQEDSAVYLCASSLPGYGYTFGSGTRLTVV.